The entry below describes one T cell receptor (beta chain). Antigen specificity is unknown. These data belong to a study of cytomegalovirus exposure and HLA in healthy donors. Study-wide results and limits: In vitro assays verified that three CMV-associated chains recognized CMV antigens specifically. In a later analysis, V- and J-gene trimming of beta chains associated with a DCLRE1C missense variant, replicated independently. Later analysis suggested links between common viral pathogens and several top significant clusters.

Each donor was healthy, and each was a bone marrow donor. CDR1 and CDR2 (germline): GTSNPN, SVGIG (reference sequence). The CDR3 has 11 amino acids. V was clipped by 7 bases and J by 7 bases; unmatched bases: 4. The PCR had 60 Vbeta and 13 Jbeta primers. The data were produced by immunoSEQ multiplex PCR, yet TCRdb's version contains in-frame clones alone and is incomplete. The data contain 150,000 to 200,000 clones, approximately 80% of them singletons. The sequence derives from a woman in her 40s in good health and CMV-seronegative. The chain employs TRBV30 and TRBJ1-2; 9 positions agree with TRBD1. Specimen: PBMCs. CDR3 protein: CAYTTGGGYTF. CDR3 coding DNA: TGTGCCTATACGACAGGGGGTGGCTACACCTTC.